This T cell receptor beta chain was sequenced in a study of blood T cell repertoires in COVID-19. Overall study context: Italy, Spain and the United States were the sources of the convalescent and acute COVID-19 samples. PBMCs, B-cell-depleted T cells, or T cells were the source of the cDNA or gDNA that made up the material.

Produced via immunoSEQ multiplex PCR; TCRdb's table is partial and in-frame only. The sample records around 260,000 clones, about 89% being singletons. In Seattle, patients joined the study during active infection and were tracked longitudinally. The CDR3 extends over 15 amino acids. The germline gives CDR1 MNHEY, CDR2 SMNVEV (reference sequence). Germline trimming cut 0 bases from V and 12 bases from J; bases unmatched to any gene: 5. The sequence was collected from a woman in her 30s with COVID-19, enrolled during active disease. Sequenced sample: peripheral blood. The rearrangement joins TRBV27 to TRBJ2-7, with 16 bases that match TRBD2. The CDR3 region is CASSLSGTSGRALYF. The CDR3 DNA follows: TGTGCCAGCAGTTTATCTGGGACTAGCGGGAGGGCCCTGTACTTC.